The 5 T cell receptor beta chains below all came from one sample that was sequenced in a study of T cell responses to AZD1222 COVID-19 vaccine. Profiled with immunoSEQ multiplex PCR; TCRdb holds only in-frame clones, not every one. The sample consists of more than 95,000 clones, over 75% of them appearing once. The specimen was peripheral blood, collected on day 0 of AZD1222 vaccination. The receptors come from an adult in good health.

The V and J genes are TRBV29-1 and TRBJ2-2; the D is unclear. Looked up from germline, CDR1 is SQVTM and CDR2 is ANQGSEA. Deletions cut 4 bases from V and 0 bases from J, with 9 bases between. The length of the CDR3 is 14 residues. CDR3 in DNA: TGCAGCGTTGCCCGTAACGCGAACACCGGGGAGCTGTTTTTT. Encoded protein: CSVARNANTGELFF.

This clone came up once. An end of the junction does not agree with germline; a read error may underlie this. The chain employs TRBV18 and TRBJ1-5; tentative D call: TRBD1 (6 bases). The CDR3 length is 15 residues. Germline V gene sequence: CDR1 KGHSH, CDR2 LQKENI. For the CDR3, the DNA is TGTGCCAGCTCACCTGAGGACAGCCCCAATCTGCCCCAGCATTTT. Its protein product is CASSPEDSPNLPQHF.

The chain links TRBV11-3 to TRBJ2-7, with TRBD1 matching over 7 bases. Losses at the gene ends were 5 bases for V and 2 bases for J; bases not matched to a gene: 9. CDR1 SGHNT and CDR2 YENEEA come from the germline V gene. The length of the CDR3 is 15 residues. CDR3 sequence: CASSPAGTVAYEQYF. The CDR3 region has the DNA TGTGCCAGCAGCCCGGCCGGGACAGTGGCCTACGAGCAGTACTTC.

The genes are TRBV4-3 and TRBJ2-3; 11 nucleotides line up with TRBD2. Trimming cost V 2 bases and J 1 base; bases outside gene matches: 14. This CDR3 comprises 20 residues. Germline CDR1 is LGHNA and CDR2 is YSLEER. CDR3 sequence (DNA): TGCGCCAGCAGCCAACTATCACTAGCGGGAGTGGTGGGTGGCACAGATACGCAGTATTTT. Amino acid sequence: CASSQLSLAGVVGGTDTQYF.

The chain is built from TRBV3-1 (or the pseudogene TRBV3-2) and TRBJ2-7; a possible D gene is TRBD1 (8 bases). V lost 6 bases and J lost 7, with 19 bases in between. There are 14 residues in the CDR3. The germline gives CDR1 LGHDT, CDR2 YNNKEL (reference sequence). The CDR3 loop is CASRGTGPAGEQYF. CDR3 nucleotide sequence: TGTGCCAGCAGGGGGACAGGACCAGCGGGGGAGCAGTACTTC.